This TCR beta chain appears in the sequencing data of a study of shared clonotypes between healthy human individuals. Whole-study context: For every donor, three CD4 naive, three CD4 memory, two CD8 naive and one CD8 memory plates were used. Overall study findings and caveats: Relative to memory subsets, naive subsets generally showed larger estimated richness.

Germline V gives CDR1 KGHSH, CDR2 LQKENI. With 0 bases removed from V and 3 bases from J, the gap between germline ends came to 11 bases. The CDR3 is 16 residues long. Sorted-subset replicate PCRs used around 200 ng of genomic DNA. This amount corresponded to about 29,000 T cell genomes. The protocol was immunoSEQ multiplex PCR, while the TCRdb copy is restricted to in-frame clones and leaves out a portion. The sample lists approximately 1.4 million clones, around 98% occurring once. Comments on this clone: Antigen: not known.

The chain employs TRBV18 and TRBJ2-2; D gene unclear. The receptor comes from a man aged 30-40 years in good health. Sequenced sample: naive CD4+ T cells sorted from blood. This sample's subset: CD45RA+ positively selected. As DNA, the CDR3 is TGTGCCAGCTCACCACCGTCTCAAGTGGACACCGGGGAGCTGTTTTTT. Translated: CASSPPSQVDTGELFF.